This T cell receptor beta chain derives from a study of cytotoxic CD8 clonotypes in ibrutinib-treated CLL (dated by TCRdb to the early 2020s). Regarding the study in general: In this cohort, around 15 patients were treatment-naive and fewer than 13 were relapsed/refractory, while under 18 had unmutated IGHV. Partial responses were observed in roughly 24 patients and complete responses in 2; after a median follow-up of roughly 62 months, remission was maintained in approximately 14 patients and progression was observed in approximately 12. Response samples were obtained after a median of approximately twelve months of treatment, with a range of about 6 to 36 months. On average, each sample yielded roughly 260,000 productive templates and tens of thousands of productive rearrangements. Of the 90 or so people in the trial, about two dozen had longitudinal samples available. Cryopreserved peripheral blood mononuclear cells were obtained prior to treatment, at the time of response, and at either disease progression or sustained remission.

For TCR beta library preparation, 1.5 to 2 micrograms of genomic DNA was extracted from cryopreserved PBMCs. Longitudinal blood samples from CLL patients on ibrutinib monotherapy were analyzed using high-throughput TCR beta sequencing. The patients were enrolled in a single-center, open-label phase 2 trial of ibrutinib monotherapy. A MiSeq instrument was used for deep resolution sequencing, which targeted depths ranging from 1 in 1 million up to 1 in 200,000 T cells, with coverage averaging 10x for each clonotype. TCR beta libraries were generated with the immunoSEQ hsTCRB Kit. Per the source publication's procedure: The data were analyzed with ImmunoSEQ Analyzer and ImmunoSEQ Data Assistant, and V, D and J gene assignments followed IMGT definitions. Clonality, which ranges from 0 to 1, was calculated as one minus the normalized Shannon entropy of productive rearrangement frequencies. Only overrepresented clonotypes making up at least 0.05% of each patient's repertoire were included in the public clonotype analysis. Some 13 age-matched healthy donor repertoires from immuneACCESS were used as controls for clonality. TCRdb took over this immuneACCESS table, retaining in-frame rearrangements with V and J assigned. Such tables are incomplete; in checked studies, under half of the missing clones stem from an unresolved V gene, and the remainder is unexplained. For V, J and clone size, that table is used; D and trimming come from the DNA. The sample table holds fewer than 45,000 clones, of which nearly 50% were seen once. Jointly, the top ten make up approximately 19% of the sample.

The germline V gene sets CDR1 to SGHTA and CDR2 to FQGTGA. The junction shows trimming of 6 bases on V and 1 base on J, plus 4 bases between the germline ends. Reading from cysteine to phenylalanine, the CDR3 counts 11 amino acids. The sequence is cut down to CDR3 DNA, 33 bases in frame from base 1. Concerning this clone itself: Its antigen is not yet known. The input lacks base qualities; no much larger clone sits a single base away.

On the study overall, not on this receptor specifically: Clonality rose at ibrutinib response, remained stable during sustained remission, and dropped back toward baseline at progression. Sampling times were not matched between sustained-remission and progressing patients, and lymph node repertoires were not studied. Public clonotypes were rare and either contracted or stayed stable during treatment, and the rise in clonality at ibrutinib response reflected the expansion of private clonotypes. Baseline clonality was found to be higher than that of age-matched healthy donors and was strongly correlated with circulating CD8+ T-cell counts.

This TCR was recovered from a human donor with chronic lymphocytic leukemia. Sequenced material: PBMCs, taken before ibrutinib treatment. The rearranged chain carries TRBV7-3 and TRBJ2-7, with the D gene call left open. The CDR3 region reads CASRQSYEQYF. The DNA reads TGTGCCAGCAGGCAATCCTACGAGCAGTACTTC.